These T cell receptor beta chains were read from a single sample in a study of Graves' ophthalmopathy and Graves' hyperthyroidism. TCRdb re-analysed the multiplex PCR reads in MiXCR, keeping a single row per CDR3 protein. The data show about 620,000 distinct CDR3 sequences, 20% to 25% seen once. Sequenced: peripheral blood. All receptors derive from a woman younger than 30 with stable Graves' hyperthyroidism. Some clones in this sample may be carry-over from other donors' samples. The CDR3 runs from the conserved cysteine through the conserved F or W. Fields, in order: J gene, CDR3 length, clone size, V gene, D gene, CDR3 protein, CDR3 DNA. A D gene is named only where the DNA matches it firmly. The size field is filled for only some rows; it gives once, few, many or a size class.

TRBJ1-5	13	many	TRBV29-1	NA	CSVGGHSNQPQHF	TGCAGCGTTGGGGGGCATAGCAATCAGCCCCAGCATTTT
TRBJ2-1	14	NA	TRBV30	NA	CAWSRGRIGDEQFF	TGTGCCTGGAGTCGAGGAAGAATAGGCGATGAGCAGTTCTTC
TRBJ1-6	14	NA	TRBV6-1	TRBD1	CAISAGTGNSPLHF	TGTGCCATTAGTGCCGGGACAGGGAATTCACCCCTCCACTTT
TRBJ2-7	13	once	TRBV7-2	NA	CASSQRSATEQYF	TGTGCCAGCAGCCAGAGATCGGCCACCGAGCAGTACTTC
TRBJ2-4	16	NA	TRBV6-1	NA	CASSEAGFLAKNIQYF	TGTGCCAGCAGTGAAGCTGGTTTCCTAGCCAAAAACATTCAGTACTTC
TRBJ1-2	14	many	TRBV6-5	NA	CASSYSRQLYGYTF	TGTGCCAGCAGTTACTCGAGACAGCTCTATGGCTACACCTTC
TRBJ2-7	14	few	TRBV11-3	NA	CASSSRDNSYEQYF	TGTGCCAGCAGCTCCCGGGACAACTCCTACGAGCAGTACTTC
TRBJ2-3	14	NA	TRBV6-1	NA	CASSPTGIIDTQYF	TGTGCCAGCAGCCCCACAGGGATCATAGATACGCAGTATTTT
TRBJ1-1	10	many	TRBV20-1	TRBD1	CSASRGEAFF	TGCAGTGCGAGCAGGGGGGAAGCTTTCTTT
TRBJ1-3	16	NA	TRBV12-3/TRBV12-4	TRBD1	CASSSGTGNTGNTIYF	TGTGCCAGCAGTTCCGGGACAGGGAACACCGGAAACACCATATATTTT